These T cell receptor beta chains were read from a single sample in a study of TIL therapy for anti-PD-1-resistant metastatic lung cancer. Clones were read by immunoSEQ multiplex PCR, and TCRdb kept only the in-frame ones, dropping some. Here the sample spans approximately 92,000 clones, under 70% being singletons. The starting material was tumor tissue, obtained at baseline. The source of these receptors is a person between 25 and 80 years old with non-small cell lung cancer. Each CDR3 is given with its conserved first and last residue. A D gene is named only where the DNA matches it firmly. Clone size is stated in some rows and not others, as once, few, many or a class when expanded.

clone_size,d_call,j_call,v_call,cdr3_nt,cdr3_aa
-,-,TRBJ1-2,TRBV7-9,TGTGCCAGCAGCCCATTCAGGGAAGATGGCTACACCTTC,CASSPFREDGYTF
-,TRBD1,TRBJ2-7,TRBV6-2/TRBV6-3,TGTGCCAGCAGTTACCGGGACAGCGTCTACGAGCAGTACTTC,CASSYRDSVYEQYF
-,TRBD1,TRBJ1-6,TRBV2,TGTGCCAGCACTCAGGGGGCACCTCAGGTATCACCCCTCCACTTT,CASTQGAPQVSPLHF
-,TRBD2,TRBJ2-7,TRBV7-6,TGTGCCAGCAGCCCCAACAGCGGGGACCTCGAGCAGTACTTC,CASSPNSGDLEQYF
-,TRBD1,TRBJ1-6,TRBV6-6,TGTGCCAGCAGTCCCGGACAGGGGGTGAAGTCACCCCTCCACTTT,CASSPGQGVKSPLHF
-,TRBD1,TRBJ2-3,TRBV12-3/TRBV12-4,TGTGCCAGTTATCAGGGGGCCACAGATACGCAGTATTTT,CASYQGATDTQYF
-,-,TRBJ1-3,TRBV5-1,TGCGCCAGCAGCTTGGGACACATAGGACTGACTGGAAACACCATATATTTT,CASSLGHIGLTGNTIYF
many,-,TRBJ1-5,TRBV7-2,TGTGCCAGCAGCTTAGCGTCCGGGAATAGCAATCAGCCCCAGCATTTT,CASSLASGNSNQPQHF
-,-,TRBJ1-1,TRBV6-5,TGTGCCAGCAGCGAGGGCCTTCGAGACACTGAAGCTTTCTTT,CASSEGLRDTEAFF
-,-,TRBJ2-7,TRBV9,TGTGCCAGCAGCGTAGAACCCGACAGCCTGTGGTACGAGCAGTACTTC,CASSVEPDSLWYEQYF
many,TRBD1,TRBJ1-1,TRBV5-4,TGTGCCAGCAGCTGGGGACAGGTTCCGAACACTGAAGCTTTCTTT,CASSWGQVPNTEAFF
-,-,TRBJ2-7,TRBV28,TGTGCCAGCCAAGGGGTACCGACGGGTTTCGAGCAGTACTTC,CASQGVPTGFEQYF
-,TRBD1,TRBJ1-1,TRBV5-1,TGCGCCAGCAGCGTAGGGACAGGGGAAGAAGCTTTCTTT,CASSVGTGEEAFF
-,-,TRBJ2-1,TRBV3-1/TRBV3-2,TGTGCCAGCAGCCGCAAGGTCCCCAGGACCACTTACAATGAGCAGTTCTTC,CASSRKVPRTTYNEQFF
-,TRBD2,TRBJ2-5,TRBV11-2,TGTGCCAGCAGCTTGAAAACGGGGGGGGAGACCCAGTACTTC,CASSLKTGGETQYF
few,-,TRBJ1-1,TRBV9,TGTGCCAGCAGCGTAGGCGGGGGGCACACTGAAGCTTTCTTT,CASSVGGGHTEAFF
-,TRBD2,TRBJ2-1,TRBV7-2,TGTGCCAGCAGCCCGAGCGGGAGGAGGCAGAATGAGCAGTTCTTC,CASSPSGRRQNEQFF
few,-,TRBJ2-3,TRBV3-1/TRBV3-2,TGTGCCAGCGGCAGGTCAGATACGCAGTATTTT,CASGRSDTQYF
-,-,TRBJ1-5,TRBV24-1,TGTGCCACCGGGACAAATCAGCCCCAGCATTTT,CATGTNQPQHF
-,TRBD2,TRBJ2-7,TRBV28,TGTGCCAGCAGGCCCTCCATAGGACTAGCGGCCCCCTACGAGCAGTACTTC,CASRPSIGLAAPYEQYF
-,-,TRBJ1-2,TRBV19,TGTGCCAGTAGTACCATCCGTAACTATGGCTACACCTTC,CASSTIRNYGYTF
-,-,TRBJ2-2,TRBV2,TGTGCCAGCGGGGCGTTTCGGAACACCGGGGAGCTGTTTTTT,CASGAFRNTGELFF
-,TRBD2,TRBJ2-1,TRBV7-2,TGTGCCAGCAGCTCATCTAGCGGGGGCGAGCCGTTCTTC,CASSSSSGGEPFF
-,-,TRBJ1-2,TRBV4-2,TGTGCCAGCAGCCACCCAGGGTTGGACTATGGCTACACCTTC,CASSHPGLDYGYTF
-,-,TRBJ2-2,TRBV6-1,TGTGCCAGCAGTGATCAGGGGACCGGGGAGCTGTTTTTT,CASSDQGTGELFF
-,-,TRBJ2-6,TRBV11-1,TGTGCCAGCAGCTTAGCTGGGGGGGCCAACGTCCTGACTTTC,CASSLAGGANVLTF
few,-,TRBJ2-2,TRBV7-9,TGTGCCAGCAGCCCCCCGGGGGAGGCGAACACCGGGGAGCTGTTTTTT,CASSPPGEANTGELFF
-,-,TRBJ2-2,TRBV5-1,TGCGCCAGCAGCTTGGCTCTATCTGAGGCCGGGGAGCTGTTTTTT,CASSLALSEAGELFF
-,TRBD1,TRBJ1-2,TRBV5-6,TGTGCCAGCAGCTTGCCTGACCCGGGACAGGTTTGGGGCTACACCTTC,CASSLPDPGQVWGYTF
-,-,TRBJ2-7,TRBV7-9,TGTGCCAGCAACAATGGGGGGCTTAGTAACGAGCAGTACTTC,CASNNGGLSNEQYF
many,-,TRBJ2-7,TRBV5-5,TGTGCCAGCAGACTGACAGGATTCTACGAGCAGTACTTC,CASRLTGFYEQYF
-,TRBD2,TRBJ2-4,TRBV6-4,TGTGCCAGCCCTATCATACTAGCGGGAGGAGACATAGCCAAAAACATTCAGTACTTC,CASPIILAGGDIAKNIQYF
-,TRBD2,TRBJ2-1,TRBV7-9,TGTGCCAGCGGACTAGCGGGGTCATACAATGAGCAGTTCTTC,CASGLAGSYNEQFF
-,TRBD2,TRBJ2-2,TRBV7-2,TGTGCCAGCAGCTCCCCTTTAATAGCGGGGACCGGGGAGCTGTTTTTT,CASSSPLIAGTGELFF
-,-,TRBJ1-5,TRBV19,TGTGCCAGTAGTCCAGGTTGGGCGGGGGTCGGTCTGCCCCAGCATTTT,CASSPGWAGVGLPQHF
-,TRBD1,TRBJ1-3,TRBV10-3,TGTGCCATCGCTTGGGACAGTCCCGGAAACACCATATATTTT,CAIAWDSPGNTIYF
medium-sized,-,TRBJ2-3,TRBV29-1,TGCAGCGTTGAACCCCGCCGGCGGCGGACAGATACGCAGTATTTT,CSVEPRRRRTDTQYF
-,-,TRBJ2-5,TRBV7-2,TGTGCCAGCACCGCGGGGAGCGGTGGTTTCGAGACCCAGTACTTC,CASTAGSGGFETQYF
-,-,TRBJ2-7,TRBV24-1,TGTGCCACCAGTGGAGGGGGAGGGGTCTACGAGCAGTACTTC,CATSGGGGVYEQYF
-,-,TRBJ2-7,TRBV5-1,TGCGCCAGCAGGGACCTTCAGGGTTCCTACGAGCAGTACTTC,CASRDLQGSYEQYF
-,TRBD2,TRBJ2-7,TRBV7-9,TGTGCCAGCAGCCGACTAGCGGAGCAGGACGAGCAGTACTTC,CASSRLAEQDEQYF